The present T cell receptor beta chain was sequenced within a study of blood T cell repertoires in COVID-19. Study context: There were acute and convalescent COVID-19 samples, and they came from the United States, Italy and Spain. Sample material is recorded as cDNA or gDNA derived from T cells, B-cell-depleted T cells, or PBMCs.

Only in-frame clones appear in the TCRdb table, and some are missing; sequencing was by immunoSEQ multiplex PCR. The sample has some 95,000 clones, about four fifths seen once. This CDR3 spans 13 amino acids. The V end lost 6 bases, the J end lost 2 bases, and 10 bases lay between the germline ends. CDR1 and CDR2 from the germline V gene are KGHSH and LQKENI. The sample consisted of peripheral blood. This receptor was taken from a man aged 65-85 years with acute or convalescent COVID-19. The chain carries TRBV18 and TRBJ1-1; no clear D gene. CDR3 coding DNA: TGTGCCAGCTCCCCCGGGAGAAACACTGAAGCTTTCTTT. Protein sequence: CASSPGRNTEAFF.